This is a list of T cell receptor beta chains from one sample in a study of T cell repertoires in cytomegalovirus infection. TCRdb fed the reads into MiXCR, producing one record per CDR3 protein. Altogether 75,000 to 95,000 distinct CDR3 sequences are present, approximately 45% being singletons, with the ten largest covering approximately 93%. No antigen has been identified for these receptors. The material was CD8+ T cells from cultured PBMCs, obtained from culture after CMV antigen stimulation. The receptors derive from a human donor in good health (CMV status not recorded). Some clones in this sample may be carry-over from other donors' samples. Both conserved end residues are trimmed from each CDR3.

>TRBV12-3/TRBV12-4|TRBJ2-1
ASSSPGQGLHEQF
>TRBV7-6|TRBJ2-1
ASSSSGTGGSGLYNEQF
>TRBV11-2|TRBJ1-5
ASSPDSNQPQH
>TRBV6-2/TRBV6-3|TRBJ2-7
ASSYLARGQEQY
>TRBV5-4|TRBJ2-5
ASSRQEQETQY
>TRBV27|TRBJ2-3
ASSLRSGGSTDTQY
>TRBV29-1|TRBJ1-2
SVAGTRSNYGYT
>TRBV7-8|TRBJ2-1
ASSPGGRGSYNEQF
>TRBV6-1|TRBJ2-7
ASSDRGPFYEQY
>TRBV7-6|TRBJ2-7
ASSLSLGLSSYEQY
>TRBV19|TRBJ2-2
ATSGPRIGELF
>TRBV27|TRBJ2-4
ASSLGTGGTKNIQY
>TRBV6-5|TRBJ2-5
ASSTRAHQETQY
>TRBV2|TRBJ2-5
ASSESGEGVYQETQY
>TRBV28|TRBJ2-7
ASRGGWTGPYEQY
>TRBV2|TRBJ2-6
ASRLDRVGANVLT
>TRBV27|TRBJ2-5
ASSADREEGIQTQY
>TRBV7-2|TRBJ2-3
ASSFRPSTDTQY
>TRBV7-4|TRBJ1-1
ASSPHSRTGPNTEAF
>TRBV6-1|TRBJ2-1
ASMIAGAPSEGEQF
>TRBV7-9|TRBJ1-4
ASSSFNEKLF
>TRBV6-5|TRBJ2-2
ASTSGESGELF
>TRBV19|TRBJ2-2
ASSGTGEGTGELF
>TRBV4-2|TRBJ2-2
ASSLPRDRNTGELF
>TRBV11-2|TRBJ2-7
ASSLLQGPDEQY
>TRBV7-3|TRBJ2-3
ASSHIGEGLTDTQY
>TRBV28|TRBJ2-1
ASSLRASGKNNEQF
>TRBV27|TRBJ1-2
ASSLSTGQSGYT
>TRBV7-3|TRBJ2-3
ASSRLGTDTQY
>TRBV7-8|TRBJ2-7
ASSSTEGGSGSNEQY
>TRBV4-2|TRBJ1-1
ASSQASIQGTTEAF
>TRBV12-3/TRBV12-4|TRBJ2-3
ASTLKGSLAGGPADTQY
>TRBV10-3|TRBJ2-5
AIGIAVHQETQY
>TRBV7-9|TRBJ1-1
ASLSTDRTFTEAF
>TRBV7-8|TRBJ1-4
ASRRSRGPNEKLF
>TRBV7-3|TRBJ2-2
ASSLTTGPTGELF
>TRBV7-6|TRBJ2-6
ASSWAGTGGSGANVLT
>TRBV12-3/TRBV12-4|TRBJ2-5
ASSVVDQETQY
>TRBV7-9|TRBJ2-2
ASSPRYGTPNTGELF
>TRBV28|TRBJ1-5
ASIGGFLSNQPQH
>TRBV2|TRBJ2-1
ASSEAGEGAENEQF
>TRBV14|TRBJ2-5
ASSQGRRGSQETQY
>TRBV6-5|TRBJ2-5
ASSYSKGITTQY
>TRBV27|TRBJ1-1
ASHERGGRGDF
>TRBV7-9|TRBJ2-7
ASSSPTRRVSYEQY